These T cell receptor beta chains were read from a single sample in a study of cytomegalovirus exposure and HLA in healthy donors. Method: immunoSEQ multiplex PCR; TCRdb's copy keeps in-frame clones and lacks some. This repertoire shows approximately 120,000 clones, 65% to 80% found once; its top ten account for about 13%. Sequenced: PBMCs. The receptors shown here come from an older woman in good health and CMV-seropositive. CDR3s include the opening cysteine and the closing phenylalanine or tryptophan. Fields, in order: J gene, V gene, clone size, D gene, CDR3 DNA, CDR3 protein. A D gene is named only where the DNA matches it firmly. Rows may omit the clone size; those that give it use once, few, many or a size class.

TRBJ2-5 TRBV4-2 few TRBD2 TGTGCCAGCAGCCAAGGGGTGACTAGCGGGGGGGCGGGGCAAGAGACCCAGTACTTC CASSQGVTSGGAGQETQYF
TRBJ1-3 TRBV19 . . TGTGCCAGTAGTATCGGGTTGCACACCATATATTTT CASSIGLHTIYF
TRBJ1-3 TRBV5-1 once . TGCGCCAGCACACAGGGATCTGGAAACACCATATATTTT CASTQGSGNTIYF
TRBJ1-5 TRBV27 . . TGTGCCAGCAGTTTAACGCGGAATCAGCCCCAGCATTTT CASSLTRNQPQHF
TRBJ2-7 TRBV21-1 few . TGTGCCATAGGGACAGGTTCCTACGAGCAGTACTTC CAIGTGSYEQYF
TRBJ1-1 TRBV6-5 . . TGTGCCAGCAGTTACTCGGGCCCCAAGGGGAAGTCTGAAGCTTTCTTT CASSYSGPKGKSEAFF
TRBJ1-4 TRBV7-9 . TRBD1 TGTTCCAGCAGCCGGATTACAGGGGGTCCTAATGAAAAACTGTTTTTT CSSSRITGGPNEKLFF
TRBJ2-3 TRBV9 . TRBD2 TGTGCCAGCAGCGCGGGACTAGCGGGGGCTGATTCCACAGATACGCAGTATTTT CASSAGLAGADSTDTQYF
TRBJ2-7 TRBV6-5 . TRBD2 TGTGCCAGCAGTTACCAGGCTAGCGGGACCTACGAGCAGTACTTC CASSYQASGTYEQYF
TRBJ2-7 TRBV30 few . TGTGCCTGGAGAGAAACCCCCTCCCCAGGGGCTTCCTACGAGCAGTACTTC CAWRETPSPGASYEQYF
TRBJ2-7 TRBV11-2 few TRBD1 TGTGCCAGCAATCAGGGGGCTAACTCCTACGAGCAGTACTTC CASNQGANSYEQYF
TRBJ1-2 TRBV14 few TRBD1 TGTGCCAGCAGCCAGACAGGGGTTCGGTCCTATGGCTACACCTTC CASSQTGVRSYGYTF
TRBJ2-7 TRBV9 . TRBD2 TGTGCCAGCAGCGTACCAAGACTAGCGGGAAACTACGAGCAGTACTTC CASSVPRLAGNYEQYF
TRBJ2-4 TRBV19 . . TGTGCCAGTACCCCTGGGGCAGCCCTAGCCAAAAACATTCAGTACTTC CASTPGAALAKNIQYF
TRBJ1-1 TRBV6-5 . . TGTGCCAGCAGTTACTCGTCCCCAGTGAACACTGAAGCTTTCTTT CASSYSSPVNTEAFF
TRBJ2-1 TRBV4-1 . TRBD2 TGCGCCAGCAGCCACAACCAGGCGGGAGGGCCACGGGAGCAGTTCTTC CASSHNQAGGPREQFF
TRBJ2-7 TRBV7-8 . TRBD1 TGTGCCAGCAGCTCTCGGACAGGGGGCTACGAGCAGTACTTC CASSSRTGGYEQYF
TRBJ2-2 TRBV7-9 . . TGTGCCAGCAGCTTTCGCGGGGAGCTGTTTTTT CASSFRGELFF
TRBJ2-6 TRBV5-1 . TRBD1 TGCGCCAGCAGCACCGGGACAGGGGCGTCTGGGGCCAACGTCCTGACTTTC CASSTGTGASGANVLTF
TRBJ1-5 TRBV2 . . TGTGCCAGCAGTCCTTCAAGCAGCAATCAGCCCCAGCATTTT CASSPSSSNQPQHF
TRBJ2-7 TRBV7-7 . TRBD1 TGTGCCAGCAGCAGAGACCCGACAGGGGCCTACGAGCAGCACTTC CASSRDPTGAYEQHF
TRBJ2-7 TRBV11-2 . . TGTGCCAGCAGCTTTCGGATCCCAGGTGAACTTTCCTACGAGCAGTACTTC CASSFRIPGELSYEQYF
TRBJ2-5 TRBV29-1 . . TGCAGTTGGGGGGAAGGAGAGACCCAGTACTTC CSWGEGETQYF
TRBJ1-1 TRBV6-5 . . TGTGCCAGCAGTTACTCGTTAACCGGGACACAGCGTGAAGCTTTCTTT CASSYSLTGTQREAFF
TRBJ2-7 TRBV30 . TRBD2 TGTGCCTGGAGTGCCGGGGGGAGCTCCTACGAGCAGTACTTC CAWSAGGSSYEQYF
TRBJ2-5 TRBV30 . TRBD2 TGTGCCTGGACCCCACTAGCGGACCAAGAGACCCAGTACTTC CAWTPLADQETQYF
TRBJ2-5 TRBV9 . TRBD2 TGTGCCAGCAGCGTAGACGCCCCTCTAGCGGGGGTCCAAGAGACCCAGTACTTC CASSVDAPLAGVQETQYF
TRBJ2-7 TRBV6-1 . . TGTGCCAGCAGTGAGAACCCGCAGGGTGGCTACGAGCAGTACTTC CASSENPQGGYEQYF
TRBJ2-1 TRBV4-3 . TRBD2 TGCGCCAGCAGCCGAGGCTCGCTAGCGGGGGGTTACAATGAGCAGTTCTTC CASSRGSLAGGYNEQFF
TRBJ2-5 TRBV18 . TRBD1 TGTGCCAGCCGGACAGGGAGGAACCAAGAGACCCAGTACTTC CASRTGRNQETQYF
TRBJ1-5 TRBV5-1 . TRBD1 TGCGCCAGCAGCCCGGGACAGTATAGCAATCAGCCCCAGCATTTT CASSPGQYSNQPQHF
TRBJ1-5 TRBV19 few TRBD1 TGTGCCAGTAGTACGGACAGGGGGAACAATCAGCCCCAGCATTTT CASSTDRGNNQPQHF
TRBJ2-7 TRBV15 . . TGTGCCACCAGCAGAGGGGGGACAAATAGCTACGAGCAGTACTTC CATSRGGTNSYEQYF
TRBJ2-5 TRBV2 . TRBD1 TGTGCCAGCAGTGTGGGACAGGGAGGGGAGACCCAGTACTTC CASSVGQGGETQYF
TRBJ2-7 TRBV6-1 once . TGTGCCAGCATCCAGGGAGGCCGGTACGAGCAGTACTTC CASIQGGRYEQYF
TRBJ1-1 TRBV30 . . TGTGCCTGGACAGGGGCATTCACTGAAGCTTTCTTT CAWTGAFTEAFF
TRBJ2-3 TRBV5-1 . . TGCGCCAGCAGCTTGACGACTGATACGCAGTATTTT CASSLTTDTQYF
TRBJ1-2 TRBV4-3 . . TGCGCCAGCAGCCAAGAAGGGGGGGCAGGGGAACATGGCTACACCTTC CASSQEGGAGEHGYTF